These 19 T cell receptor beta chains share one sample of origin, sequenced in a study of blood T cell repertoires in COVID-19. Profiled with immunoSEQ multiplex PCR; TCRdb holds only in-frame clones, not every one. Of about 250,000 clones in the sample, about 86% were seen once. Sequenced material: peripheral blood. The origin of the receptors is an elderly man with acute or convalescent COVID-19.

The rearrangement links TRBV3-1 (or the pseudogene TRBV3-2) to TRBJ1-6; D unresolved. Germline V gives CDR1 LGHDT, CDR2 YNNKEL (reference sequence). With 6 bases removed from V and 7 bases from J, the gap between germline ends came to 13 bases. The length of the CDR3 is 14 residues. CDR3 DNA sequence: TGTGCCAGCAGTTTACCCGGAGGCAATTCACCCCTCCACTTT. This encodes CASSLPGGNSPLHF.

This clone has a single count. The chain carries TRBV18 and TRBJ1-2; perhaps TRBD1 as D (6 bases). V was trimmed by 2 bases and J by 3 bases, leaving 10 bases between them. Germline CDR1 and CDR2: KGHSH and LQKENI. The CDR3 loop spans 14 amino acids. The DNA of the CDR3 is TGTGCCAGCTCACCATCCCCAGGGGACTATGGCTACACCTTC. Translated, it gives CASSPSPGDYGYTF.

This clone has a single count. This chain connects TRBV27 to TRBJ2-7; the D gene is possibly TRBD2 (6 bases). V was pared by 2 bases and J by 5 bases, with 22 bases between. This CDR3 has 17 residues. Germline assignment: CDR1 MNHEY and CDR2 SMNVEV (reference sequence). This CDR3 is CASSLMAPSGLLNEQYF. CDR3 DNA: TGTGCCAGCAGTTTAATGGCCCCATCGGGACTGCTAAACGAGCAGTACTTC.

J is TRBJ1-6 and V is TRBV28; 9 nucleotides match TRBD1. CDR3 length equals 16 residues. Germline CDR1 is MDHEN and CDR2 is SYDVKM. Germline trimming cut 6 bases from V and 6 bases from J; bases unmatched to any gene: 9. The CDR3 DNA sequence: TGTGCCAGCAGCAGGACAGGGGCCCGGGGTAATTCACCCCTCCACTTT. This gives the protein CASSRTGARGNSPLHF.

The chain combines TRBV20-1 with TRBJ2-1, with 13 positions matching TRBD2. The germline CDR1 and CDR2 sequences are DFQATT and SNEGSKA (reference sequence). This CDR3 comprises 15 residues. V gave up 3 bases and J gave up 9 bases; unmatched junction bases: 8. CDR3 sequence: CSASPGTSGVIEQFF. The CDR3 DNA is TGCAGTGCTAGTCCGGGGACTAGCGGGGTCATTGAGCAGTTCTTC.

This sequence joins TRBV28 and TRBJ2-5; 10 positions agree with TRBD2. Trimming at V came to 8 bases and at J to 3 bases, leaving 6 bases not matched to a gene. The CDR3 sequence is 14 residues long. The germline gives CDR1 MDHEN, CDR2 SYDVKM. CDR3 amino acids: CASQLAGAKETQYF. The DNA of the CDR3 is TGTGCCAGCCAGCTAGCGGGGGCCAAAGAGACCCAGTACTTC.

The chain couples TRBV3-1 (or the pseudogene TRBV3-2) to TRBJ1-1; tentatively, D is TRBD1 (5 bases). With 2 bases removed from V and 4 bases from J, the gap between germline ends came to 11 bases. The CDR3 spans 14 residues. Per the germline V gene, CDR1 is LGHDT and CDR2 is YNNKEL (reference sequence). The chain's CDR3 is CASSQFTGSTEAFF. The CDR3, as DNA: TGTGCCAGCAGCCAATTTACAGGTTCCACTGAAGCTTTCTTT.

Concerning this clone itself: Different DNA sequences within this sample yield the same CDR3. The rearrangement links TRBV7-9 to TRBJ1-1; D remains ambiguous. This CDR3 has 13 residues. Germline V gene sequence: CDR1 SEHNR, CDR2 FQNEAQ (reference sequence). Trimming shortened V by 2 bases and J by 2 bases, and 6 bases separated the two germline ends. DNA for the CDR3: TGTGCCAGCAGCTTAACGGTAAACACTGAAGCTTTCTTT. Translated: CASSLTVNTEAFF.

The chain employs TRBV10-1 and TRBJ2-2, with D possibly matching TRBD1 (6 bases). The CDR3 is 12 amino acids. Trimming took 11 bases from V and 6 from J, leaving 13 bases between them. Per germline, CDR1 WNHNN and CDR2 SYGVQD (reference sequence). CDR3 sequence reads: CAGDRFAGELFF. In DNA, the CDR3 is TGCGCCGGCGACAGGTTCGCCGGGGAGCTGTTTTTT.

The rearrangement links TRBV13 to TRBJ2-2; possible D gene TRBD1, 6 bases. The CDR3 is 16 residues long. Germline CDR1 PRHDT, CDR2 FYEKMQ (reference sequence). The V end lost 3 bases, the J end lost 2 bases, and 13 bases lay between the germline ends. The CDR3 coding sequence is TGTGCCAGCAGCTTCACCCCGGGACAAAACACCGGGGAGCTGTTTTTT. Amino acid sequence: CASSFTPGQNTGELFF.

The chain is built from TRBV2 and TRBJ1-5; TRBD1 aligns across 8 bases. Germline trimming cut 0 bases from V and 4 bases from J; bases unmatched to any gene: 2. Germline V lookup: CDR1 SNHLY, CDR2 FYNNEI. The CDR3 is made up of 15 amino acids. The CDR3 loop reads CASSEAWDRNQPQHF. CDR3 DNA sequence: TGTGCCAGCAGTGAAGCATGGGACAGGAATCAGCCCCAGCATTTT.

CDR3 nucleotide sequence: TGCGCCAGCAGCAATGGACAGGGCGGATCAGATACGCAGTATTTT. It encodes CASSNGQGGSDTQYF. V usage is TRBV5-1 and J usage is TRBJ2-3, with 8 bases that match TRBD1. The CDR3 totals 15 residues. Germline trimming cut 4 bases from V and 4 bases from J; bases unmatched to any gene: 8. Germline V gene lookup returns CDR1 SGHRS and CDR2 YFSETQ.

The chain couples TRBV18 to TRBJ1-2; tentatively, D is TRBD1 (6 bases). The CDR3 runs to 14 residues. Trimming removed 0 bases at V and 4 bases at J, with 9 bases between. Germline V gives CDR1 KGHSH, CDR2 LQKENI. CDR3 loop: CASSPPTGIYGYTF. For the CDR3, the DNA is TGTGCCAGCTCACCACCCACAGGGATCTATGGCTACACCTTC. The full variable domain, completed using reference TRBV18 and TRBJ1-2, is NAGVMQNPRHLVRRRGQEARLRCSPMKGHSHVYWYRQLPEEGLKFMVYLQKENIIDESGMPKERFSAEFPKEGPSILRIQQVVRGDSAAYFCASSPPTGIYGYTFGSGTRLTVV.

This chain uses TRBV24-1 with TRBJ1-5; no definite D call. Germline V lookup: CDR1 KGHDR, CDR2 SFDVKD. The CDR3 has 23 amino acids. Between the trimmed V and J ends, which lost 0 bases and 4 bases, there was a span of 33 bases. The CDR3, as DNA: TGTGCCACCAGTGATTTGCTGGTACTGACGAGTCGGGATTTCACACGAAGAAATCAGCCCCAGCATTTT. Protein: CATSDLLVLTSRDFTRRNQPQHF.

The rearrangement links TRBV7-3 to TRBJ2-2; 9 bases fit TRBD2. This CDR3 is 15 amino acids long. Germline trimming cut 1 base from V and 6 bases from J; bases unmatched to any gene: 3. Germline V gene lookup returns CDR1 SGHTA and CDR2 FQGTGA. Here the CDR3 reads CASSLIPSGAGELFF. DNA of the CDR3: TGTGCCAGCAGCTTAATTCCTAGCGGGGCCGGGGAGCTGTTTTTT.

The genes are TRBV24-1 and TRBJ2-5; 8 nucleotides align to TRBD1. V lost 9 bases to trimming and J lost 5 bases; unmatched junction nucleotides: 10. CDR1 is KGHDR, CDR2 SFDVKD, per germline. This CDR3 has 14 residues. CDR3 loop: CATPPGQELETQYF. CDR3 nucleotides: TGTGCCACCCCTCCGGGACAGGAGTTGGAGACCCAGTACTTC.

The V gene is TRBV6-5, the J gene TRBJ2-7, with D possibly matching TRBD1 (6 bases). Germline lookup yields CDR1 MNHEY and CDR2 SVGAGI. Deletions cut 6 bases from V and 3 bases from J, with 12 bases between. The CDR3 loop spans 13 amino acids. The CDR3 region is CASRAGQNYEQYF. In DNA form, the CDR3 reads TGTGCCAGCAGGGCTGGACAGAACTACGAGCAGTACTTC.

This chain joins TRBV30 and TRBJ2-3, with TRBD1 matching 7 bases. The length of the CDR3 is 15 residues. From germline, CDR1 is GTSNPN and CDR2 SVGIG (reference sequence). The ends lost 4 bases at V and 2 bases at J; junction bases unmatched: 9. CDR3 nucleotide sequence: TGTGCCTGGACTCCCGGGACAGCTCACACAGATACGCAGTATTTT. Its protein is CAWTPGTAHTDTQYF. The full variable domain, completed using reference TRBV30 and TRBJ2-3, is SQTIHQWPATLVQPVGSPLSLECTVEGTSNPNLYWYRQAAGRGLQLLFYSVGIGQISSEVPQNLSASRPQDRQFILSSKKLLLSDSGFYLCAWTPGTAHTDTQYFGPGTRLTVL.

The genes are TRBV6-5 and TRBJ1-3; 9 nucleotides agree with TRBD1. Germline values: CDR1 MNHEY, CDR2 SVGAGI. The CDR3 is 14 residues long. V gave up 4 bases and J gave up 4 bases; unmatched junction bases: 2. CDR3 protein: CASSSGQGGNTIYF. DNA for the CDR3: TGTGCCAGCAGTTCGGGACAGGGCGGAAACACCATATATTTT.